One sample yielded the 6 T cell receptor beta chains listed below, sequenced in a study of shared clonotypes between healthy human individuals. TCRdb's copy holds only in-frame clones and misses some; the assay was immunoSEQ multiplex PCR. The data contain approximately 2.1 million clones, more than 85% of them singletons. Sequencing used naive CD4+ T cells from PBMCs. The subset: CD45RA+ positively selected. The receptors derive from a young man in good health. Some clones in this sample may be carry-over from other donors' samples.

This clone has only one observation. The chain couples TRBV5-1 to TRBJ2-1; 9 bases are shared with TRBD2. CDR1 is SGHRS and CDR2 is YFSETQ in the germline V gene. The CDR3 is 15 amino acids. J lost 6 bases, V lost 2 bases, and 6 bases had no gene match. CDR3 sequence (DNA): TGCGCCAGCAGCTTCCGGACTAGCGTGGGCAATGAGCAGTTCTTC. Its protein product is CASSFRTSVGNEQFF.

CDR3 coding DNA: TGTGCCAGCAGTCCCCGTTTACTAGCGGGAGGGCGTGATACGCAGTATTTT. It yields the protein CASSPRLLAGGRDTQYF. The V and J genes are TRBV27 and TRBJ2-3; TRBD2 agrees at 13 bases. The CDR3 extends over 17 amino acids. V gave up 5 bases and J gave up 6 bases; unmatched junction bases: 11. The V gene's germline CDR1 is MNHEY and CDR2 SMNVEV (reference sequence).

Note on this clone: A junction end diverges from the germline sequence, so it may reflect a read error. The CDR3 bases are TGTGCCACCAGCAGAGATCTCGGTCCCGGTTATTTT. The encoded protein is CATSRDLGPGYF. This rearrangement joins TRBV15 to TRBJ1-5; unclear D gene. CDR3 length equals 12 residues. Per germline, CDR1 LNHNV and CDR2 YYDKDF (reference sequence).

V is TRBV5-4 and J is TRBJ2-2; TRBD2 matches 16 bases. This CDR3 has 17 residues. The V gene's germline CDR1 is SGHNT and CDR2 YYREEE (reference sequence). V trimming: 3 bases; J trimming: 4 bases; junction bases outside the gene matches: 3. CDR3 in amino acids: CASSWGLAGGTTGELFF. DNA for the CDR3: TGTGCCAGCAGCTGGGGACTAGCGGGAGGGACCACCGGGGAGCTGTTTTTT.

V usage is TRBV9 and J usage is TRBJ1-2; D ambiguous. CDR1 is SGDLS and CDR2 is YYNGEE in the germline V gene. The CDR3 loop spans 14 amino acids. Trimming removed 4 bases from V and 4 bases from J, with 14 bases in between. The CDR3 DNA reads TGTGCCAGCAGCAATCCTCGGCAGTCCTATGGCTACACCTTC. Its protein is CASSNPRQSYGYTF.

The chain has TRBV5-1 and TRBJ2-1, with 9 nucleotides matching TRBD2. The CDR3 covers 15 residues. CDR1 is SGHRS, CDR2 YFSETQ, per germline. Trimming at V came to 5 bases and at J to 7 bases, leaving 10 bases not matched to a gene. Here the CDR3 DNA reads TGCGCCAGCAGACCCGCAGGGCTAGCGGGAAATGAGCAGTTCTTC. Encoded protein: CASRPAGLAGNEQFF.